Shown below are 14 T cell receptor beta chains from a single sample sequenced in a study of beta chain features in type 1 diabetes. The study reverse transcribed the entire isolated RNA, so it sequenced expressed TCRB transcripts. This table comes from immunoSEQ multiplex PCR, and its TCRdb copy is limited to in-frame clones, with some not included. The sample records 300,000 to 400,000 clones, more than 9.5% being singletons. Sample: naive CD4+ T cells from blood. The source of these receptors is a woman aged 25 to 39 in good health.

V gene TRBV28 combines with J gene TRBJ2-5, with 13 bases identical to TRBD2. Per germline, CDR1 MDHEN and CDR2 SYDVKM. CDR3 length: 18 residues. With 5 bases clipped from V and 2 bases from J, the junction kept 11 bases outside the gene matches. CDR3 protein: CASSLLGTSGNLQETQYF. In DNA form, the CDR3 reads TGTGCCAGCAGTCTCCTTGGGACTAGCGGGAACTTACAAGAGACCCAGTACTTC. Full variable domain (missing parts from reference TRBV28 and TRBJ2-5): DVKVTQSSRYLVKRTGEKVFLECVQDMDHENMFWYRQDPGLGLRLIYFSYDVKMKEKGDIPEGYSVSREKKERFSLILESASTNQTSMYLCASSLLGTSGNLQETQYFGPGTRLLVL.

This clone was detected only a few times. As DNA, the CDR3 is TGTGCCAGTTTACGGGAGGGACTACTCTCCTACAATGAGCAGTTCTTC. The encoded protein is CASLREGLLSYNEQFF. The chain is built from TRBV19 and TRBJ2-1; 8 positions match TRBD2. After removal of 8 bases from V and 0 bases from J, the junction contained 9 bases not matched to a gene. Germline CDR1 LNHDA, CDR2 SQIVND (reference sequence). This CDR3 contains 16 residues.

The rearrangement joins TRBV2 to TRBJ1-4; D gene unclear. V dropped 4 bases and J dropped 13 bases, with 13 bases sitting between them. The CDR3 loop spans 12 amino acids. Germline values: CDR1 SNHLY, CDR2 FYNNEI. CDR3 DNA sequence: TGTGCCAGCAGTGTGTCCGGCGGAGGACTGTTTTTT. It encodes CASSVSGGGLFF.

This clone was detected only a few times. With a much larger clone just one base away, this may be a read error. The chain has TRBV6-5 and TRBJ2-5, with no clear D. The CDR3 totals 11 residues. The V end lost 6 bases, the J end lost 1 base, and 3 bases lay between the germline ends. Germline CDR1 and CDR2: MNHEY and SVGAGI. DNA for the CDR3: TGTGCCAGCAGCCTCCAAGAGACCCAGTACTTC. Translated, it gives CASSLQETQYF.

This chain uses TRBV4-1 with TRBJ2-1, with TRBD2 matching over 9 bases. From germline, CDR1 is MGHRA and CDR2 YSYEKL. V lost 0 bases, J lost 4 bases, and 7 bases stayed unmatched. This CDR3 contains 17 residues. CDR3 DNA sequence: TGCGCCAGCAGCCAAGAGTTCTCTAGCGGGGCTTACAATGAGCAGTTCTTC. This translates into CASSQEFSSGAYNEQFF.

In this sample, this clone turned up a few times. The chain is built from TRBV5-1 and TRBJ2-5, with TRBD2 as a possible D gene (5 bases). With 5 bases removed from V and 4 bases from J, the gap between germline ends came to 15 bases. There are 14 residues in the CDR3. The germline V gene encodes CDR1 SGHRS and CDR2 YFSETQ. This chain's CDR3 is CASSGRARGETQYF. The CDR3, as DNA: TGCGCCAGCAGTGGTCGGGCCCGGGGAGAGACCCAGTACTTC.

The CDR3 coding sequence is TGTGCCATCAGTTCGCAACCGGGACTAGCGGCAAAAAGCTCCTACAATGAGCAGTTCTTC. Amino acid sequence: CAISSQPGLAAKSSYNEQFF. The chain recombines TRBV10-3 with TRBJ2-1; 11 nucleotides line up with TRBD2. V dropped 5 bases and J dropped 0; count of bases not matched to a gene: 15. From germline, CDR1 is ENHRY and CDR2 SYGVKD. This CDR3 region has 20 residues.

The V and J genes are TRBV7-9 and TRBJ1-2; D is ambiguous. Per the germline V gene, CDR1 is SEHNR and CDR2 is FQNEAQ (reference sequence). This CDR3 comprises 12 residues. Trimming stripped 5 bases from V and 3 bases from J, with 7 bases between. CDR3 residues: CASSVQHYGYTF. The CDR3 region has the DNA TGTGCCAGCAGCGTACAACACTATGGCTACACCTTC.

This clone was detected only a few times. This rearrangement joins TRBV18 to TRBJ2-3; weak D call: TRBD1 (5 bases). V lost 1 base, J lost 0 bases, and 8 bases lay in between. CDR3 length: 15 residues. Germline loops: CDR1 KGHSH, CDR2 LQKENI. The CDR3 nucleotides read TGTGCCAGCTCACCACAAGCAGGGAGCACAGATACGCAGTATTTT. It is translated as CASSPQAGSTDTQYF.

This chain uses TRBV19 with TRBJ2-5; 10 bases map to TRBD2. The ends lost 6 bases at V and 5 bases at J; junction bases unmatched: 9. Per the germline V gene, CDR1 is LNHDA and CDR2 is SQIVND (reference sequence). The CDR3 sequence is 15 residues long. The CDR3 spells CASRSGRAGWETQYF. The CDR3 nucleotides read TGTGCCAGTAGGAGCGGGAGGGCCGGCTGGGAGACCCAGTACTTC.

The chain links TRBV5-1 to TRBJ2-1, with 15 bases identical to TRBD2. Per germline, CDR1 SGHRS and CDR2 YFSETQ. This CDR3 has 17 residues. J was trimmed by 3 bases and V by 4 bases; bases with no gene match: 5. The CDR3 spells CASSAGLAGGFYNEQFF. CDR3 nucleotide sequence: TGCGCCAGCAGCGCCGGACTAGCGGGAGGGTTCTACAATGAGCAGTTCTTC.

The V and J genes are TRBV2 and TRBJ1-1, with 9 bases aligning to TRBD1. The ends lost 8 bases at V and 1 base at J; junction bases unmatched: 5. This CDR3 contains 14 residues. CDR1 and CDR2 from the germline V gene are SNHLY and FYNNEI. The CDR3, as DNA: TGTGCCAGCTCTCTGGGACAGGGGAACACTGAAGCTTTCTTT. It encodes CASSLGQGNTEAFF.

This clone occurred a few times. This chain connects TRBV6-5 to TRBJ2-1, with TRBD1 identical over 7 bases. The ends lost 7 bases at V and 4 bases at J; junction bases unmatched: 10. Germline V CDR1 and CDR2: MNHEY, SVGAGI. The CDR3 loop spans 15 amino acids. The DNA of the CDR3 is TGTGCCAGCAACAAAGAGGGACAGAGGTACAATGAGCAGTTCTTC. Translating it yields CASNKEGQRYNEQFF.

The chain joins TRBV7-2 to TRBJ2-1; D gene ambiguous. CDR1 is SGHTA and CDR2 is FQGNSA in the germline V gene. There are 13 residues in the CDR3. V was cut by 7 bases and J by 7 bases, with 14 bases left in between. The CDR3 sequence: CASTSQVLNEQFF. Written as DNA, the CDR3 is TGTGCCAGCACGTCCCAGGTTCTTAATGAGCAGTTCTTC.